The sequence of this T cell receptor beta chain was determined in a study of cytomegalovirus exposure and HLA in healthy donors. Study results and limitations: About 180 TCR beta chains were listed as cytomegalovirus-associated.

This clone was picked up a small number of times. The antigen is not known. The germline V gene has CDR1 SGHDT and CDR2 YYEEEE. The germline V and J ends were trimmed by 5 bases and 4 bases, with 6 bases remaining between them. The CDR3 is made up of 11 amino acids. Use of 60 Vbeta and 13 Jbeta primers characterized the PCR. The table came from immunoSEQ multiplex PCR; TCRdb's copy has only in-frame clones and leaves some out. The table has about 180,000 clones, roughly 85% seen once. The V call is TRBV5-6, the J call TRBJ1-2; unclear D gene. The receptor was derived from a woman in her 40s in good health and CMV-seronegative. The sequenced sample was PBMCs. The CDR3 DNA reads TGTGCCAGCAGTTACGGCTATGGCTACACCTTC. This sequence encodes CASSYGYGYTF.